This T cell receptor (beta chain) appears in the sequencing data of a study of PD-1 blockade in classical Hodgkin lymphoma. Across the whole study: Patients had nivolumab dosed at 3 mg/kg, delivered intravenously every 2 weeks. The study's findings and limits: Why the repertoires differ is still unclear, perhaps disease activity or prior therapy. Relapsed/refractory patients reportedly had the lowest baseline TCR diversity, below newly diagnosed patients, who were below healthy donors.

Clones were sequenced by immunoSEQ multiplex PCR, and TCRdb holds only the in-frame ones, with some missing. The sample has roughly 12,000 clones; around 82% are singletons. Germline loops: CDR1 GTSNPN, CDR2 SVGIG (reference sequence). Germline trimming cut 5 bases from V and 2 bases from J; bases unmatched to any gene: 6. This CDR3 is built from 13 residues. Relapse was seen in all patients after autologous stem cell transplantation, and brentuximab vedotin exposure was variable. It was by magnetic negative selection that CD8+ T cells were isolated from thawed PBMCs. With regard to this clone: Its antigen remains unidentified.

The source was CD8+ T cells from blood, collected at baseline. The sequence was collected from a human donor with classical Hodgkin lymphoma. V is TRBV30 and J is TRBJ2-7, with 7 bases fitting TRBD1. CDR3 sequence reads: CAWQPGQTYEQYF. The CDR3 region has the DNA TGTGCCTGGCAGCCGGGACAGACCTACGAGCAGTACTTC.